These T cell receptor beta chains were read from a single sample in a study of cytomegalovirus exposure and HLA in healthy donors. Repertoires were generated with immunoSEQ multiplex PCR, while TCRdb's copy carries only in-frame clones and drops some. Of about 100,000 clones in the sample, around 85% were seen once. The sequenced sample was PBMCs. The receptors were gathered from a woman younger than 35 in good health and CMV-seronegative. The conserved cysteine and the conserved F or W are not part of the CDR3 here. A D gene is named only where the DNA matches it firmly.

CDR3 length | J gene | D gene | V gene | CDR3 protein
12 | TRBJ2-7 | TRBD1 | TRBV27 | ASSSDRFSYEQY
13 | TRBJ1-5 | TRBD1 | TRBV4-1 | ASSRSTGGKGSQH
13 | TRBJ2-1 | TRBD2 | TRBV4-1 | ASSHRGGPGNEQF
13 | TRBJ1-1 | TRBD1 | TRBV7-3 | ASSLIGTGNTEAF
14 | TRBJ1-5 | - | TRBV19 | ASRLSATRQDQPQH
13 | TRBJ1-6 | - | TRBV5-1 | ASSLGGGNNSPLH
13 | TRBJ2-7 | TRBD1 | TRBV5-4 | ASSLVSGGSYEQY
15 | TRBJ1-1 | TRBD1 | TRBV27 | ASSLGQAAIMNTEAF
11 | TRBJ2-7 | - | TRBV6-1 | ASRRFLEGEQY
11 | TRBJ2-5 | - | TRBV7-9 | ASSLQEGETQY
12 | TRBJ1-2 | TRBD1 | TRBV29-1 | SGGGTDSNYGYT
12 | TRBJ1-2 | - | TRBV9 | ASSSRTQNYGYT
14 | TRBJ2-3 | - | TRBV18 | ASSPFRGGAKDTQY
14 | TRBJ2-3 | TRBD2 | TRBV5-1 | ASSYTSGLPTDTQY
11 | TRBJ1-1 | - | TRBV27 | ASSSRVNTEAF
12 | TRBJ1-1 | TRBD1 | TRBV13 | ASSRGDRLTEAF
12 | TRBJ2-1 | TRBD2 | TRBV2 | AIHGLAGFNEQF
12 | TRBJ1-6 | - | TRBV9 | ASSVGLDNSPLH
11 | TRBJ2-2 | - | TRBV7-9 | ASSLTGTGELF
13 | TRBJ2-6 | - | TRBV9 | ASSVGGAGANVLT
9 | TRBJ2-5 | - | TRBV6-5 | ATTGKETQY
12 | TRBJ1-5 | - | TRBV4-1 | ASSLAGGNQPQH
15 | TRBJ2-7 | - | TRBV5-1 | ASSYSIQGQRRNEQY
13 | TRBJ1-5 | TRBD1 | TRBV19 | ASIAGQGLNQPQH
11 | TRBJ1-6 | - | TRBV2 | ASSDANASTLH
11 | TRBJ1-2 | - | TRBV28 | ASSLPANYGYT
8 | TRBJ1-2 | TRBD1 | TRBV20-1 | SAIGQGYT
13 | TRBJ2-1 | - | TRBV11-2 | ASSLQGSSYNEQF
11 | TRBJ2-7 | - | TRBV28 | ASKGQGRYEQY
12 | TRBJ1-5 | TRBD1 | TRBV27 | ASSPQGGNQPQH
10 | TRBJ2-2 | - | TRBV28 | ASSRGGGELF
12 | TRBJ1-3 | - | TRBV27 | ASSLLGGEDTIY
12 | TRBJ1-1 | - | TRBV5-1 | ASSLAGAGTEAF
11 | TRBJ1-1 | - | TRBV9 | ASSVERGTEAF
10 | TRBJ1-1 | - | TRBV5-4 | ASSLQNTEAF
14 | TRBJ2-3 | TRBD2 | TRBV4-2 | ASSQVAGGRTDTQY
16 | TRBJ2-7 | TRBD2 | TRBV4-1 | ASSQPRLAGERGYEQY
8 | TRBJ2-7 | - | TRBV19 | ASRDLLQY
14 | TRBJ1-1 | TRBD1 | TRBV27 | ASSTLRTGRHTEAF
19 | TRBJ2-7 | TRBD1 | TRBV5-1 | ASSLSFHEFNPGQGAREQY
15 | TRBJ2-3 | TRBD2 | TRBV5-1 | ASSGRLAGGVKDTQY
14 | TRBJ2-5 | TRBD2 | TRBV5-4 | ASSPAGGKFGETQY
11 | TRBJ2-7 | - | TRBV2 | ASSSTSSYEQY
14 | TRBJ2-1 | TRBD2 | TRBV2 | ASSARTSGLYNEQF
12 | TRBJ2-1 | TRBD2 | TRBV25-1 | ASSEIAGGAPWF
14 | TRBJ2-1 | - | TRBV28 | ASSFAATPKPNEQF
11 | TRBJ2-5 | - | TRBV29-1 | SVEGPRGETQY
13 | TRBJ2-3 | TRBD2 | TRBV2 | ASSKLAGFTDTQY